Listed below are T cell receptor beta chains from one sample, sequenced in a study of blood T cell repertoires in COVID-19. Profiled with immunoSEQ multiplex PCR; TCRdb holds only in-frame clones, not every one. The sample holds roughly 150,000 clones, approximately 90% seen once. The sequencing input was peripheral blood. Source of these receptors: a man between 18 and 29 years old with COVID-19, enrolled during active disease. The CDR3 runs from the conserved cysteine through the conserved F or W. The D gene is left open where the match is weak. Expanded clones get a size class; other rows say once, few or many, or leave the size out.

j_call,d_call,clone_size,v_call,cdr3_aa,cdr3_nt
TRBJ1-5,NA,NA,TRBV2,CASSGNGYGYQPQHF,TGTGCCAGCAGTGGTAACGGGTACGGATATCAGCCCCAGCATTTT
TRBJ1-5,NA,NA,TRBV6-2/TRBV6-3,CASSLVKAFNQPQHF,TGTGCCAGCAGCTTGGTGAAAGCCTTCAATCAGCCCCAGCATTTT
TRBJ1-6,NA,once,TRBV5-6,CASSTSGATYNSPLHF,TGTGCCAGCAGCACTTCAGGGGCGACTTATAATTCACCCCTCCACTTT
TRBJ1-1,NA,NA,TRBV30,CAWSMGPTEAFF,TGTGCCTGGTCCATGGGGCCTACTGAAGCTTTCTTT
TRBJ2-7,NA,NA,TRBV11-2,CASSLQITYEQYF,TGTGCCAGCAGCCTACAGATAACCTACGAGCAGTACTTC
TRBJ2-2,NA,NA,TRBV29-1,CSVITRTGELFF,TGCAGCGTTATAACTAGGACCGGGGAGCTGTTTTTT
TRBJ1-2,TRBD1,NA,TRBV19,CASSARDSSTRNYGYTF,TGTGCCAGTAGTGCCCGGGACAGTTCTACTCGGAACTATGGCTACACCTTC
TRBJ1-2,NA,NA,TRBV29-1,CSVEPGFGYGYTF,TGCAGCGTTGAGCCAGGGTTCGGCTATGGCTACACCTTC
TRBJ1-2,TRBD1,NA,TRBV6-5,CASTLGQGGYGYTF,TGTGCCAGCACATTGGGACAGGGAGGCTATGGCTACACCTTC
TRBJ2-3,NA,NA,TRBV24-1,CATSDSSGHSTDTQYF,TGTGCCACCAGTGATTCCTCGGGACACAGCACAGATACGCAGTATTTT
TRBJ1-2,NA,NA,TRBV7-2,CASSLDRVYGYTF,TGTGCCAGCAGCTTAGACCGGGTCTATGGCTACACCTTC
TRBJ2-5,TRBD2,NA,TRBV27,CASSPSGSETQYF,TGTGCCAGCAGTCCAAGCGGGAGCGAGACCCAGTACTTC
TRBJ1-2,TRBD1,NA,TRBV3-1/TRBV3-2,CASSQEGAQGIYGYTF,TGTGCCAGCAGCCAAGAGGGGGCACAGGGGATCTATGGCTACACCTTC
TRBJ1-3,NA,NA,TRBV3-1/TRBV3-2,CASSSGGSSGNTIYF,TGTGCCAGCAGCAGTGGAGGGAGCTCTGGAAACACCATATATTTT
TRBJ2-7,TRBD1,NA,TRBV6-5,CASRKGDSSSYEQYF,TGTGCCAGCAGGAAGGGGGACAGTAGCTCCTACGAGCAGTACTTC
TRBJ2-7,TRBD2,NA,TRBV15,CATSREGGTSDEQYF,TGTGCCACCAGCAGAGAAGGCGGGACTAGCGACGAGCAGTACTTC
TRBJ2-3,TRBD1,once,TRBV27,CRQGPCTDTQYF,TGTAGACAGGGGCCCTGCACAGATACGCAGTATTTT
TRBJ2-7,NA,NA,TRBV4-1,CASSQGFFSYEQYF,TGCGCCAGCAGCCAAGGTTTCTTCTCCTACGAGCAGTACTTC
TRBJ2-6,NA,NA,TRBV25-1,CASRELRGFSGANVLTF,TGTGCCAGCAGGGAACTCAGGGGTTTTTCTGGGGCCAACGTCCTGACTTTC
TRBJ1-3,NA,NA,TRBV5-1,CASSLDFGQRTGNTIYF,TGCGCCAGCAGCTTGGATTTTGGGCAGAGAACTGGAAACACCATATATTTT
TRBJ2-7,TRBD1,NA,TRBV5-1,CASSLGTGPYEQYF,TGCGCCAGCAGCTTGGGGACAGGCCCCTACGAGCAGTACTTC
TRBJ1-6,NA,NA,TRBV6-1,CASSEQGFSYNSPLHF,TGTGCCAGCAGTGAACAGGGGTTCTCCTATAATTCACCCCTCCACTTT
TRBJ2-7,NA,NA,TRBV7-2,CASSLGRAGRSYEQYF,TGTGCCAGCAGCTTAGGAAGGGCGGGCCGCTCCTACGAGCAGTACTTC
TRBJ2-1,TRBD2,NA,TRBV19,CASSLTGTSGINEQFF,TGTGCCAGTAGTTTGACTGGGACTAGCGGGATCAATGAGCAGTTCTTC